Reported below is one T cell receptor beta chain. This entry comes from a study of T cell changes during pregnancy in multiple sclerosis. Generated by immunoSEQ multiplex PCR, the TCRdb table keeps only in-frame clones and is missing some. The table has around 28,000 clones, around 90% seen once. In germline, CDR1 is MNHEY, CDR2 SMNVEV (reference sequence). Between the trimmed V and J ends, which lost 5 bases and 8 bases, there was a span of 15 bases. The CDR3 contains 13 residues. The sequence derives from a female donor in good health, enrolled as a control in a pregnancy study. The J gene is TRBJ1-2, the V gene TRBV27; D perhaps matches TRBD1 (5 bases). Sequences were derived from CD4+ T cells from peripheral blood mononuclear cells, sampled in the first trimester of pregnancy. In DNA form, the CDR3 reads TGTGCCAGCAGTCCGGACATCACTCAAGGCTACACCTTC. This gives the protein CASSPDITQGYTF.